The 13 T cell receptor beta chains below all came from one sample that was sequenced in a study of CD8+ T cells in alopecia areata. Following RNA extraction, reverse transcription yielded cDNA that acted as the sequencing template. TCRdb keeps only in-frame clones here, not all; method: immunoSEQ multiplex PCR. The profile shows about 140,000 clones, about 47% of them singletons. The source material was CD4+ T cells sorted from blood, sampled at week 0. The receptors derive from a human donor with alopecia areata.

V usage is TRBV7-2 and J usage is TRBJ2-1, with TRBD2 matching over 14 bases. Germline V gives CDR1 SGHTA, CDR2 FQGNSA. J was trimmed by 7 bases and V by 5 bases; bases with no gene match: 7. This CDR3 region has 16 residues. Written as DNA, the CDR3 is TGTGCCAGCAGCCCGACTAGCGGGAGGGCCGGGAATGAGCAGTTCTTC. Translating it yields CASSPTSGRAGNEQFF.

V and J are TRBV6-7 and TRBJ2-7; the D is unclear. TRBV6-7 is assigned to the ORF class and has an uncertain function. V lost 4 bases, J lost 4 bases, and 2 bases lay in between. This CDR3 contains 10 residues. The CDR3 DNA reads as TGTGCCAGCAGTTGGTACGAGCAGTACTTC. It specifies CASSWYEQYF.

In its sample, this clone was seen a few times. The chain uses TRBV27 and TRBJ2-1, with 11 nucleotides matching TRBD2. Germline-derived CDR1 and CDR2 are MNHEY and SMNVEV (reference sequence). V lost 6 bases, J lost 7 bases, and 8 bases stayed unmatched. The CDR3 is 15 amino acids. As DNA, the CDR3 is TGTGCCAGCAGGGCCTTGTGGACTAGCGGGAATGAGCAGTTCTTC. This codes for CASRALWTSGNEQFF.

V usage is TRBV29-1 and J usage is TRBJ1-1; no reliable D call. CDR1 is SQVTM and CDR2 is ANQGSEA in the germline V gene. Between the trimmed V and J ends, which lost 4 bases and 9 bases, there was a span of 9 bases. The CDR3 consists of 10 residues. The CDR3 DNA sequence: TGCAGCGTTGGCCCGGAGAAAGCTTTCTTT. The encoded protein is CSVGPEKAFF. The full variable domain, completed using reference TRBV29-1 and TRBJ1-1, is SAVISQKPSRDICQRGTSLTIQCQVDSQVTMMFWYRQQPGQSLTLIATANQGSEATYESGFVIDKFPISRPNLTFSTLTVSNMSPEDSSIYLCSVGPEKAFFGQGTRLTVV.

This chain connects TRBV28 to TRBJ2-5; TRBD1 might be the D (6 bases). The germline V gene has CDR1 MDHEN and CDR2 SYDVKM. Trimming took 6 bases from V and 1 from J, leaving 12 bases between them. This CDR3 region has 14 residues. For the CDR3, the DNA is TGTGCCAGCAGAAATCAGGGGTCCCAAGAGACCCAGTACTTC. Translation: CASRNQGSQETQYF.

This clone appeared a few times. The chain employs TRBV6-1 and TRBJ2-7; a possible D gene is TRBD2 (5 bases). V was shortened by 1 base and J by 3 bases, with 7 bases between the two germline ends. The CDR3 has 13 amino acids. From germline, CDR1 is MNHNS and CDR2 SASEGT. The CDR3 protein is CASSEEGGYEQYF. CDR3 sequence (DNA): TGTGCCAGCAGTGAAGAAGGAGGCTACGAGCAGTACTTC.

This clone was picked up one time. The chain employs TRBV30 and TRBJ1-1; D is unclear. This CDR3 comprises 15 residues. Germline lookup yields CDR1 GTSNPN and CDR2 SVGIG (reference sequence). V lost 2 bases and J lost 1, with 14 bases in between. The CDR3 nucleotides are TGTGCCTGGAGTTTTTGGGGAAGACAGAACACTGAAGCTTTCTTT. Its translation: CAWSFWGRQNTEAFF. Together with reference TRBV30 and TRBJ1-1, the CDR3 gives the full variable domain: SQTIHQWPATLVQPVGSPLSLECTVEGTSNPNLYWYRQAAGRGLQLLFYSVGIGQISSEVPQNLSASRPQDRQFILSSKKLLLSDSGFYLCAWSFWGRQNTEAFFGQGTRLTVV.

This chain links TRBV27 with TRBJ1-2; weak D call: TRBD1 (5 bases). The germline gives CDR1 MNHEY, CDR2 SMNVEV (reference sequence). V lost 6 bases and J lost 8, with 16 bases in between. The CDR3 has 13 amino acids. DNA for the CDR3: TGTGCCAGCAGCTACCTGGAGGGGAGAGGCTACACCTTC. Translating gives CASSYLEGRGYTF.

The chain links TRBV18 to TRBJ2-3; 8 nucleotides agree with TRBD2. V shed 6 bases, J shed 1 base, and the junction held 6 bases outside the gene matches. This CDR3 is built from 15 residues. CDR1 is KGHSH, CDR2 LQKENI, per germline. CDR3: CASSEGLAGTDTQYF. Here the CDR3 DNA reads TGTGCCAGCTCGGAAGGACTAGCTGGCACAGATACGCAGTATTTT.

V gene TRBV5-1 combines with J gene TRBJ2-7; TRBD2 might be the D (6 bases). In germline, CDR1 is SGHRS, CDR2 YFSETQ. CDR3 size: 13 residues. V lost 1 base, J lost 5 bases, and 10 bases lay in between. The CDR3 DNA sequence: TGCGCCAGCAGCTTGATTCGGGGGAACGAGCAGTACTTC. Amino acid sequence: CASSLIRGNEQYF.

The chain is built from TRBV7-8 and TRBJ1-5; TRBD1 agrees at 8 bases. This CDR3 has 14 residues. Trimming took 5 bases from V and 7 from J; bases not matched to a gene: 7. Germline lookup yields CDR1 SGHVS and CDR2 FQNEAQ. For the CDR3, the DNA is TGTGCCAGCAGCGAGACAGGGGTTGGACAGCCCCAGCATTTT. This codes for CASSETGVGQPQHF.

This clone was found a few times. The rearrangement joins TRBV30 to TRBJ2-4; TRBD2 is a possible D gene (5 bases). CDR1 is GTSNPN, CDR2 SVGIG, per germline (reference sequence). The CDR3 runs 13 residues. The V gene lost 0 bases and the J gene lost 6 bases, with 9 bases spanning the gap. The CDR3 DNA is TGTGCCTGGAGTGTAGAGGGTGGAAACATTCAGTACTTC. Residues: CAWSVEGGNIQYF.

The V call is TRBV7-9, the J call TRBJ2-7; D perhaps matches TRBD1 (5 bases). The V gene's germline CDR1 is SEHNR and CDR2 FQNEAQ (reference sequence). Trimming stripped 4 bases from V and 1 base from J, with 8 bases between. The length of the CDR3 is 13 residues. Here the CDR3 reads CASSSGISYEQYF. CDR3 sequence (DNA): TGTGCCAGCAGCTCAGGGATTTCCTACGAGCAGTACTTC.